This T cell receptor (beta chain) came from a study of shared clonotypes between healthy human individuals. Study-level findings and limits: Shared across four donors were approximately 5% of the naive CD4 clonotypes.

Concerning this clone: What it binds is unknown.

CDR3 length: 15 amino acids. With 8 bases clipped from V and 2 bases from J, the junction kept 5 bases outside the gene matches. The germline gives CDR1 ENHRY, CDR2 SYGVKD. Profiling relied on immunoSEQ multiplex PCR, and the TCRdb table lists in-frame clones only, not all of them. This table holds about 1.1 million clones, approximately 80% found once. The sample taken for sequencing was memory CD4+ T cells from PBMCs. Noted subset: CD45RA-negative fraction. The origin of this receptor is a man between 18 and 29 years old in good health. Some clones in this sample may be carry-over from other donors' samples. J is TRBJ2-5 and V is TRBV10-3; 13 bases agree with TRBD2. CDR3 DNA: TGTGCCATCGCCCTGGGACTAGCGGGACAAGAGACCCAGTACTTC. This encodes CAIALGLAGQETQYF.